This is a list of T cell receptor beta chains from one sample in a study of CD8+CD57+ T cells in acquired aplastic anemia. A single record per CDR3 protein comes from TCRdb applying MiXCR to the reads. Of a few hundred thousand distinct CDR3 sequences in the sample, 34% are singletons; the top ten hold roughly 1.1%. Sequenced material: sorted CD4+, CD8+, or CD8+CD57+ T cells (not recorded which) from PBMCs. These TCRs come from a human donor in good health, serving as a control. The CDR3 runs from the conserved cysteine through the conserved F or W. Each record gives: D gene, V gene, CDR3 protein. A D gene is named only where the DNA matches it firmly.

d_call: TRBD2; v_call: TRBV5-1; cdr3_aa: CASSAGTSGGIQETQYF
d_call: NA; v_call: TRBV2; cdr3_aa: CASAGSGNTF
d_call: NA; v_call: TRBV7-8; cdr3_aa: CASVKRGGTEAFF
d_call: TRBD1; v_call: TRBV5-1; cdr3_aa: CASSPDRATEAFF
d_call: NA; v_call: TRBV24-1; cdr3_aa: CATSVPGSGYTF
d_call: NA; v_call: TRBV4-1; cdr3_aa: CASSQDSGENQPQHF
d_call: TRBD1; v_call: TRBV11-2; cdr3_aa: CASSSGRDRAYEQYF
d_call: TRBD2; v_call: TRBV19; cdr3_aa: CATGGLAGVLTGELFF
d_call: NA; v_call: TRBV7-8; cdr3_aa: CTSSPRPPTQNSPLHF
d_call: NA; v_call: TRBV29-1; cdr3_aa: CSVVRVDAEAFF
d_call: TRBD1; v_call: TRBV5-5; cdr3_aa: CASCKGQGTYYGYTF
d_call: TRBD2; v_call: TRBV11-2; cdr3_aa: CASSLFGRTSGGNEQFF
d_call: NA; v_call: TRBV5-8; cdr3_aa: CASSWAGDSPLHF
d_call: NA; v_call: TRBV6-1; cdr3_aa: CASSEFVRPNYDYTF
d_call: NA; v_call: TRBV11-2; cdr3_aa: CASSHADRAPSPNYGYTF
d_call: NA; v_call: TRBV2; cdr3_aa: CASKGQGVNYGYTF
d_call: NA; v_call: TRBV20-1; cdr3_aa: CSARGGYGYTF
d_call: NA; v_call: TRBV20-1; cdr3_aa: CSAFLRDSQETQYF
d_call: NA; v_call: TRBV2; cdr3_aa: CASSGMGKDEKLFF
d_call: NA; v_call: TRBV6-1; cdr3_aa: CASSAQGNPNEKLFF
d_call: TRBD2; v_call: TRBV10-3; cdr3_aa: CAIRDPGLAFDRDNQETQYF
d_call: TRBD1; v_call: TRBV7-3; cdr3_aa: CASSSGTGTEQYF
d_call: NA; v_call: TRBV4-1; cdr3_aa: CASSQEPGMSSYEQYF
d_call: TRBD1; v_call: TRBV6-1; cdr3_aa: CASSQGDRGEAFF
d_call: NA; v_call: TRBV5-4; cdr3_aa: CASSLGEDQPQHF
d_call: NA; v_call: TRBV7-3; cdr3_aa: CASSFDANSYEQYF
d_call: TRBD1; v_call: TRBV15; cdr3_aa: CATSSLQTGSSYEQYF
d_call: NA; v_call: TRBV2; cdr3_aa: CASSLNEQYF
d_call: NA; v_call: TRBV5-1; cdr3_aa: CASSLGGGRGQETQYF
d_call: NA; v_call: TRBV13; cdr3_aa: CASSSPLAETDTQYF
d_call: NA; v_call: TRBV3-1; cdr3_aa: CASSRDPNKPLHF
d_call: TRBD2; v_call: TRBV29-1; cdr3_aa: CSVEDRIAGPTDTQYF
d_call: NA; v_call: TRBV10-3; cdr3_aa: CAISEEGQNTEAFF
d_call: NA; v_call: TRBV5-1; cdr3_aa: CASATGPEQYF
d_call: NA; v_call: TRBV29-1; cdr3_aa: CSAYWDWGSNEQFF
d_call: TRBD1; v_call: TRBV5-4; cdr3_aa: CASSSGQGVFNYGYTF
d_call: TRBD1; v_call: TRBV20-1; cdr3_aa: CSALRQGNYGYTF
d_call: NA; v_call: TRBV19; cdr3_aa: CASSMVTNTEAFF
d_call: NA; v_call: TRBV7-2; cdr3_aa: CASSGRTEETQYF
d_call: NA; v_call: TRBV3-1; cdr3_aa: CASSQAGGNTIYF
d_call: TRBD2; v_call: TRBV29-1; cdr3_aa: CSIFQGLAGGNTQYF
d_call: TRBD1; v_call: TRBV24-1; cdr3_aa: CASSEPRDSQYEQYF